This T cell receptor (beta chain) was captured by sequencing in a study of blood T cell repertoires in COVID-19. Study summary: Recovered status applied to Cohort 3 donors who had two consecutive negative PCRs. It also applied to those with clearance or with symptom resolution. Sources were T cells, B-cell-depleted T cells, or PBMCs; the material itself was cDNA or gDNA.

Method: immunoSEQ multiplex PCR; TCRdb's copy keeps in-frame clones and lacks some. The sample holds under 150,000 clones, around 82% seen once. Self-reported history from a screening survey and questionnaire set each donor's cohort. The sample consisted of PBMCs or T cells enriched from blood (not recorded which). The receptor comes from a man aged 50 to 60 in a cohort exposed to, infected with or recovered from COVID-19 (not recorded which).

CDR3 nucleotide sequence: TGCGCCAGCAGCTTCGCAACTAATGAAAAACTGTTTTTT. It yields the protein CASSFATNEKLFF. J is TRBJ1-4 and V is TRBV5-1; D remains unclear. Trimming shortened V by 2 bases and J by 0 bases, and 2 bases separated the two germline ends. The CDR3 sequence is 13 residues long. Germline-derived CDR1 and CDR2 are SGHRS and YFSETQ. Full variable domain (outside the CDR3, taken from reference TRBV5-1 and TRBJ1-4): KAGVTQTPRYLIKTRGQQVTLSCSPISGHRSVSWYQQTPGQGLQFLFEYFSETQRNKGNFPGRFSGRQFSNSRSEMNVSTLELGDSALYLCASSFATNEKLFFGSGTQLSVL.